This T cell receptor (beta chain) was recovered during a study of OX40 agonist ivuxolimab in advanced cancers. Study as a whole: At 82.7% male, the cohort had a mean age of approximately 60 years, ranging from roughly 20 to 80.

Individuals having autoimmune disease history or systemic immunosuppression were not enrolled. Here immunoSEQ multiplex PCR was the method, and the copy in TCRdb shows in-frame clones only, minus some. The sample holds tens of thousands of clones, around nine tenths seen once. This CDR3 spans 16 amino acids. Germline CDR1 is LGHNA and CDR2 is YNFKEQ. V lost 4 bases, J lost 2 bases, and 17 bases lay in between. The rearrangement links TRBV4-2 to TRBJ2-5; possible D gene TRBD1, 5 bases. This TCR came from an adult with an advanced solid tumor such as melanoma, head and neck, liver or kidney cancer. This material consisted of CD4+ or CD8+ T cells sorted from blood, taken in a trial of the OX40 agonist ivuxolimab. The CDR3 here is CASSPPGVSGQETQYF. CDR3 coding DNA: TGTGCCAGCAGCCCCCCTGGGGTATCAGGGCAAGAGACCCAGTACTTC.